These T cell receptor beta chains were read from a single sample in a study of regulatory T cells in long-lasting Graves disease. Using its own MiXCR run on the multiplex PCR reads, TCRdb lists one record per CDR3 protein. The sample yields 370,000 or so distinct CDR3 sequences, 16% seen once. This sample was also put to use in a study of T cells in Graves' hyperthyroidism and ophthalmopathy.

The sample here was peripheral blood mononuclear cells (PBMCs), taken at new diagnosis, from a patient treated with antithyroid drugs. Source of these receptors: a woman aged 18-30 years with Graves disease. CDR3s include the opening cysteine and the closing phenylalanine or tryptophan. The order of the fields is V gene, D gene, J gene, clone size, CDR3 protein, CDR3 DNA. D genes are given only for firm matches. Size is omitted from some rows. Given values are once, few, many or a class for expanded clones.

TRBV9	TRBD1	TRBJ1-1	few	CASSPGVGTGGEAFF	TGTGCCAGCAGCCCAGGGGTCGGGACAGGGGGCGAAGCTTTCTTT
TRBV2	TRBD1	TRBJ2-4	many	CASSTRTGGAKNIQYF	TGTGCCAGCAGTACCCGGACAGGGGGCGCCAAAAACATTCAGTACTTC
TRBV7-9	TRBD1	TRBJ2-5	many	CASSLGPPGGQETQYF	TGTGCCAGCAGCTTAGGTCCCCCAGGGGGACAAGAGACCCAGTACTTC
TRBV30	TRBD1	TRBJ1-2	many	CAWRLDRGHGYTF	TGTGCCTGGAGGCTCGACAGGGGGCATGGCTACACCTTC
TRBV27	.	TRBJ2-1	many	CASSLSAGSYNEQFF	TGTGCCAGCAGTTTAAGTGCAGGTTCCTACAATGAGCAGTTCTTC
TRBV30	TRBD2	TRBJ2-3	many	CAPSSGMLGTQYF	TGTGCCCCCTCGAGCGGGATGTTGGGTACGCAGTATTTT
TRBV29-1	.	TRBJ2-3	few	CSSGDSGADTQYF	TGCAGCAGCGGGGACTCAGGGGCAGATACGCAGTATTTT
TRBV24-1	TRBD1	TRBJ1-2	many	CATSDLTGGSYGYTF	TGTGCCACCAGTGACTTGACAGGGGGGAGCTATGGCTACACCTTC
TRBV19	.	TRBJ1-1	many	CASSSERGIANTEAFF	TGTGCCAGTAGTAGTGAGAGGGGAATAGCGAACACTGAAGCTTTCTTT
TRBV4-2	.	TRBJ1-1	.	CASQDRGGNTEAFF	TGTGCCAGCCAAGATCGGGGAGGTAACACTGAAGCTTTCTTT
TRBV2	TRBD2	TRBJ2-1	once	CASTMTSGRASSYNEQFF	TGTGCCAGTACCATGACTAGCGGGAGGGCGAGCTCCTACAATGAGCAGTTCTTC
TRBV5-1	TRBD1	TRBJ1-5	few	CASSLGQGIQPQHF	TGCGCCAGCAGCTTGGGACAGGGAATTCAGCCCCAGCATTTT
TRBV7-2	.	TRBJ2-3	.	CASSLRPPRTRGDTQYF	TGTGCCAGCAGCTTACGGCCACCAAGGACAAGAGGAGATACGCAGTATTTT
TRBV5-1	TRBD2	TRBJ2-1	many	CASSRDSSGSSYNEQFF	TGCGCCAGCAGCCGGGACTCTAGCGGGAGTAGCTACAATGAGCAGTTCTTC
TRBV6-5	TRBD2	TRBJ2-2	many	CASSYATSGNTGELFF	TGTGCCAGCAGTTACGCGACTAGCGGGAACACCGGGGAGCTGTTTTTT
TRBV12-3/TRBV12-4	TRBD2	TRBJ2-3	.	CASSFRLAGFLSTDTQYF	TGTGCCAGCAGTTTCCGGCTAGCGGGATTCTTGAGCACAGATACGCAGTATTTT
TRBV6-1	TRBD2	TRBJ2-4	few	CASSPLAGGRSNIQYF	TGTGCCAGCAGTCCCCTAGCGGGGGGGCGGTCGAACATTCAGTACTTC
TRBV25-1	TRBD2	TRBJ2-5	.	CASSDSGRAGAETQYF	TGTGCCAGCAGTGATAGTGGTCGGGCGGGAGCAGAGACCCAGTACTTC
TRBV20-1	.	TRBJ1-2	many	CSALGSGQSFNYGYTF	TGCAGTGCCCTAGGCTCGGGGCAGAGTTTTAACTATGGCTACACCTTC
TRBV28	TRBD1	TRBJ1-2	many	CASSGQGAGYTF	TGTGCCAGCAGCGGACAGGGGGCTGGCTACACCTTC
TRBV4-1	TRBD2	TRBJ2-5	.	CASSQDGQREGETQYF	TGCGCCAGCAGCCAAGACGGGCAGCGGGAGGGCGAGACCCAGTACTTC
TRBV2	TRBD1	TRBJ2-3	many	CASKDRYTDTQYF	TGTGCCAGCAAGGACAGGTACACAGATACGCAGTATTTT
TRBV9	.	TRBJ2-5	.	CASSVGASKAETQYF	TGTGCCAGCAGCGTAGGGGCATCCAAGGCGGAGACCCAGTACTTC
TRBV7-9	TRBD1	TRBJ1-5	few	CASTRDRGNQPQHF	TGTGCCAGCACCAGGGACAGGGGAAATCAGCCCCAGCATTTT
TRBV3-1	TRBD1	TRBJ2-7	many	CASSPPGQGNEQYF	TGTGCCAGCAGTCCACCGGGACAGGGAAACGAGCAGTACTTC
TRBV12-3/TRBV12-4	TRBD1	TRBJ2-1	many	CASSTTGVSYNEQFF	TGTGCCAGCAGTACCACAGGGGTGTCCTACAATGAGCAGTTCTTC
TRBV27	.	TRBJ1-1	many	CASTPQIGRGYTEAFF	TGTGCCAGCACCCCCCAAATTGGCCGAGGGTACACTGAAGCTTTCTTT
TRBV28	TRBD1	TRBJ2-7	many	CASFGQGGYEQYF	TGTGCCAGCTTCGGACAGGGTGGGTACGAGCAGTACTTC
TRBV5-4	.	TRBJ2-1	few	CASSLGASAPRDEQFF	TGTGCCAGCAGCTTGGGGGCTAGCGCCCCTCGGGATGAGCAGTTCTTC
TRBV6-5	.	TRBJ1-5	few	CASSYSGGSNQPQHF	TGTGCCAGCAGTTACTCGGGTGGGAGCAATCAGCCCCAGCATTTT
TRBV10-3	TRBD2	TRBJ2-3	many	CAIGGLAGDLTDTQYF	TGTGCCATCGGTGGGCTAGCGGGGGACCTCACAGATACGCAGTATTTT
TRBV5-1	.	TRBJ2-1	many	CASSLEPGLSTYNEQFF	TGCGCCAGCAGCTTGGAACCGGGACTTTCCACCTACAATGAGCAGTTCTTC
TRBV19	.	TRBJ1-5	.	CASSRTTAGPQHF	TGTGCCAGTAGTAGGACAACCGCGGGGCCCCAGCATTTT
TRBV6-2/TRBV6-3	.	TRBJ2-1	.	CASSDLHRNRIF	TGTGCCAGCAGTGACTTACACAGGAATAGGATCTTC
TRBV6-2/TRBV6-3	.	TRBJ1-5	many	CASRVPGQPQHF	TGTGCCAGCAGGGTCCCCGGGCAGCCCCAGCATTTT
TRBV5-1	.	TRBJ2-4	many	CASSLGFFNTWGQNIQYF	TGCGCCAGCAGCTTGGGCTTTTTCAACACCTGGGGGCAAAACATTCAGTACTTC
TRBV10-3	.	TRBJ1-2	.	CAIKGFGNYGYTF	TGTGCCATCAAAGGATTTGGCAACTATGGCTACACCTTC
TRBV7-3	TRBD2	TRBJ2-3	many	CASSSLAGGRSDTQYF	TGTGCCAGCAGCTCCCTAGCGGGGGGGCGTTCAGATACGCAGTATTTT
TRBV2	.	TRBJ1-1	many	CASSEFKADNTEAFF	TGTGCCAGCAGTGAATTCAAGGCTGATAACACTGAAGCTTTCTTT
TRBV4-2	TRBD2	TRBJ2-3	many	CASSQQRGPDTDTQYF	TGTGCCAGCAGCCAACAGCGGGGGCCCGACACAGATACGCAGTATTTT
TRBV7-8	TRBD2	TRBJ2-3	many	CASSRETSGSPDTQYF	TGTGCCAGCAGCCGGGAGACTAGCGGGAGTCCAGATACGCAGTATTTT
TRBV18	.	TRBJ1-3	.	CASSPIALRGTVSRNTIYF	TGTGCCAGCTCACCAATCGCGTTGAGAGGGACCGTCTCAAGAAACACCATATATTTT
TRBV5-6	.	TRBJ1-6	few	CASSLRGAGSPLHF	TGTGCCAGCAGCTTGAGGGGTGCGGGGTCACCCCTCCACTTT
TRBV19	.	TRBJ2-3	.	CASTPGGTPSYTDTQYF	TGTGCCAGTACCCCAGGCGGGACACCAAGCTACACAGATACGCAGTATTTT
TRBV29-1	TRBD1	TRBJ2-2	.	CSVVGTGVSGELFF	TGCAGCGTTGTTGGGACAGGAGTATCCGGGGAGCTGTTTTTT
TRBV13	.	TRBJ2-1	many	CASSRTRGEQFF	TGTGCCAGCAGCCGTACTAGGGGTGAGCAGTTCTTC
TRBV20-1	TRBD1	TRBJ1-1	few	CSAILTGMGMNTEAFF	TGCAGTGCCATATTGACAGGGATGGGGATGAACACTGAAGCTTTCTTT
TRBV18	TRBD1	TRBJ1-5	many	CASSPGGTGAFRRPQHF	TGTGCCAGCTCACCAGGGGGGACAGGGGCATTCAGGCGGCCCCAGCATTTT
TRBV20-1	.	TRBJ2-5	.	CSAGTLQETQYF	TGCAGTGCCGGGACTCTACAAGAGACCCAGTACTTC